The 2 T cell receptor beta chains in this list originate from one sample, sequenced in a study of beta chain features in type 1 diabetes. The study reverse transcribed the entire isolated RNA, so it sequenced expressed TCRB transcripts. The method was immunoSEQ multiplex PCR; TCRdb's version includes in-frame clones alone and lacks a portion of them. The sample holds about 300,000 clones; approximately 15% are singletons and the top ten take roughly 0.015%. Study results and limitations: Across all four CD4+ subsets, people with type 1 diabetes showed modestly shorter TCRB CDR3s.

These receptors' targets are unknown. The specimen was naive CD4+ T cells from blood. These receptor sequences come from a woman younger than 35 with type 1 diabetes.

The DNA of the CDR3 is TGTGCCAGTAGTAACACAGGGAATCAGCCCCAGCATTTT. Amino acid sequence: CASSNTGNQPQHF. The V call is TRBV19, the J call TRBJ1-5; D is possibly TRBD1 (6 bases). CDR3 length: 13 amino acids. Looked up from germline, CDR1 is LNHDA and CDR2 is SQIVND (reference sequence). Trimming cost V 4 bases and J 4 bases, with 8 bases left between them.

Concerning this clone: One junction end does not reproduce the germline sequence, and a read error may be involved. The chain employs TRBV5-4 and TRBJ2-1; 7 bases line up with TRBD2. The CDR3 totals 17 residues. Germline CDR1 SGHNT, CDR2 YYREEE (reference sequence). The DNA of the CDR3 is TGTGCCAGCAGATTGGGAGGGGCGACTAGCTCCTACAATGAGCAGTTCTTC. This gives the protein CASRLGGATSSYNEQFF. Complete variable domain (other parts from reference TRBV5-4 and TRBJ2-1): ETGVTQSPTHLIKTRGQQVTLRCSSQSGHNTVSWYQQALGQGPQFIFQYYREEENGRGNFPPRFSGLQFPNYSSELNVNALELDDSALYLCASRLGGATSSYNEQFFGPGTRLTVL.